Listed here are 23 T cell receptor beta chains from one sample, sequenced in a study of control samples from healthy donors and cancer patients. Generated by immunoSEQ multiplex PCR, the TCRdb table keeps only in-frame clones and is missing some. The sample yields about 200,000 clones, of which the top ten take up 2.2%. Source material: blood. These receptors all stem from a woman aged 30 to 39 in good health.

V is TRBV3-1 (or the pseudogene TRBV3-2) and J is TRBJ2-7; TRBD2 matches 9 bases. The V segment lost 8 bases and the J segment 5 bases; nucleotides outside the gene matches: 10. Looked up from germline, CDR1 is LGHDT and CDR2 is YNNKEL (reference sequence). This CDR3 is built from 14 residues. The CDR3 sequence is CASRRGGGGNEQYF. CDR3 nucleotide sequence: TGTGCCAGCCGGCGGGGGGGCGGGGGGAACGAGCAGTACTTC.

V usage is TRBV11-2 and J usage is TRBJ1-1; D is undetermined. CDR1 is SGHAT and CDR2 is FQNNGV in the germline V gene. Trimming took 0 bases from V and 8 from J, leaving 10 bases between them. The CDR3 runs to 13 residues. CDR3 loop: CASSLDLRVEAFF. Here the CDR3 DNA reads TGTGCCAGCAGCTTAGATCTCCGAGTCGAAGCTTTCTTT.

This chain joins TRBV4-3 and TRBJ2-2; D uncertain. The CDR3 has 15 amino acids. Trimming removed 1 base at V and 6 bases at J, with 12 bases between. Germline lookup yields CDR1 LGHNA and CDR2 YSLEER. The CDR3, as DNA: TGCGCCAGCAGCCAAGCATACCCAAGTCCCGGGGAGCTGTTTTTT. It specifies CASSQAYPSPGELFF.

This chain links TRBV19 with TRBJ2-5, with a weak D call TRBD2 (6 bases). V was cut by 5 bases and J by 1 base, with 17 bases left in between. CDR1 is LNHDA and CDR2 is SQIVND in the germline V gene (reference sequence). The CDR3 extends over 16 amino acids. This chain's CDR3 is CASSPSGLGLQETQYF. In DNA, the CDR3 is TGTGCCAGTAGTCCCTCGGGACTCGGGCTCCAAGAGACCCAGTACTTC.

This chain uses TRBV12-3 or TRBV12-4 with TRBJ1-2; no firm D call. The CDR3 has 13 residues. Deletions cut 5 bases from V and 2 bases from J, with 9 bases between. The CDR3 DNA is TGTGCCAGCAGTCCTGGACGGAACTATGGCTACACCTTC. Residues: CASSPGRNYGYTF.

J is TRBJ1-5 and V is TRBV30; weak D call: TRBD1 (6 bases). Germline V gives CDR1 GTSNPN, CDR2 SVGIG (reference sequence). Trimming left V 0 bases short and J 2 bases short, with 14 bases between. The CDR3 extends over 16 amino acids. The CDR3 DNA sequence: TGTGCCTGGAGTGTACGGGGCAGGGGTCGCAATCAGCCCCAGCATTTT. Protein sequence: CAWSVRGRGRNQPQHF.

The chain is built from TRBV5-1 and TRBJ1-4, with no clear D. Germline V CDR1 and CDR2: SGHRS, YFSETQ. Trimming cost V 6 bases and J 4 bases, with 16 bases left between them. CDR3 length equals 15 residues. The CDR3 nucleotides read TGCGCCAGCACCGTGACCGGGGAACATAATGAAAAACTGTTTTTT. Encoded protein: CASTVTGEHNEKLFF.

CDR3 DNA: TGTGCCAGTAGTATAAGACAGGGGGGAAATCAGCCCCAGCATTTT. Translating gives CASSIRQGGNQPQHF. The chain links TRBV19 to TRBJ1-5, with 9 positions matching TRBD1. V trimming: 2 bases; J trimming: 4 bases; junction bases outside the gene matches: 3. CDR1 and CDR2 (germline): LNHDA, SQIVND (reference sequence). This CDR3 contains 15 residues.

This rearrangement joins TRBV27 to TRBJ2-7, with 9 positions matching TRBD1. The CDR3 totals 15 residues. With 0 bases clipped from V and 6 bases from J, the junction kept 6 bases outside the gene matches. Germline loops: CDR1 MNHEY, CDR2 SMNVEV (reference sequence). CDR3 region: CASSLSGGTGSEQYF. DNA for the CDR3: TGTGCCAGCAGTTTATCGGGTGGGACAGGGAGCGAGCAGTACTTC.

The genes are TRBV6-6 and TRBJ2-2; the D call may be TRBD1 or TRBD2 (5 bases each). The CDR3 length is 15 residues. Germline CDR1 MNHNY, CDR2 SVGAGI (reference sequence). The ends were cut back, 0 bases at V and 7 bases at J, with 12 bases in the middle. Written as DNA, the CDR3 is TGTGCCAGCAGTTACTCGAAAGGGGCGGGCGGGGAGCTGTTTTTT. Its translation: CASSYSKGAGGELFF.

The V gene is TRBV4-1, the J gene TRBJ2-3, with D uncertain. The CDR3 loop spans 13 amino acids. The germline V gene has CDR1 MGHRA and CDR2 YSYEKL. Trimming left V 3 bases short and J 2 bases short, with 6 bases between. Written as DNA, the CDR3 is TGCGCCAGCAGCCAGCGACCCACAGATACGCAGTATTTT. Its protein is CASSQRPTDTQYF.

The V and J genes are TRBV5-1 and TRBJ2-7, with 10 bases lining up with TRBD1. The CDR3 runs 14 residues. The V gene end was trimmed by 1 base and the J gene end by 4 bases; junction bases not matched to a gene: 2. Germline loops: CDR1 SGHRS, CDR2 YFSETQ. The CDR3 is CASSLSGQGYEQYF. The CDR3 DNA follows: TGCGCCAGCAGCTTGTCGGGACAGGGGTACGAGCAGTACTTC. Full variable domain (remainder filled in from reference TRBV5-1 and TRBJ2-7): KAGVTQTPRYLIKTRGQQVTLSCSPISGHRSVSWYQQTPGQGLQFLFEYFSETQRNKGNFPGRFSGRQFSNSRSEMNVSTLELGDSALYLCASSLSGQGYEQYFGPGTRLTVT.

V gene TRBV18 combines with J gene TRBJ1-4; D call uncertain. The CDR3 totals 14 residues. The germline gives CDR1 KGHSH, CDR2 LQKENI. V gave up 2 bases and J gave up 8 bases, with 12 bases separating them. CDR3 residues: CASSPGGEKEKLFF. DNA of the CDR3: TGTGCCAGCTCACCAGGTGGGGAGAAGGAAAAACTGTTTTTT.

This rearrangement joins TRBV30 to TRBJ2-7, with D perhaps matching TRBD2 (5 bases). The germline CDR1 and CDR2 sequences are GTSNPN and SVGIG (reference sequence). This CDR3 is 12 amino acids long. V shed 2 bases and J shed 7 bases, with 12 bases lying between them. The CDR3 sequence is CAWSLSGNEQYF. CDR3 DNA sequence: TGTGCCTGGAGTTTGTCCGGGAATGAGCAGTACTTC.

The genes are TRBV20-1 and TRBJ2-5, with D hard to call. The length of the CDR3 is 11 residues. Germline CDR1 reads DFQATT; CDR2 reads SNEGSKA (reference sequence). The ends were cut back, 3 bases at V and 5 bases at J, with 7 bases in the middle. CDR3 amino acids: CSARSGETQYF. For the CDR3, the DNA is TGCAGTGCTAGGTCTGGGGAGACCCAGTACTTC.

Notes on this clone: The identical CDR3 is also encoded by other nucleotide sequences in the sample. This chain uses TRBV30 with TRBJ2-3; D not resolved. Looked up from germline, CDR1 is GTSNPN and CDR2 is SVGIG (reference sequence). Trimming shortened V by 1 base and J by 4 bases, and 3 bases separated the two germline ends. This CDR3 contains 11 residues. CDR3 sequence (DNA): TGTGCCTGGAGTGCGGCAGATACGCAGTATTTT. It specifies CAWSAADTQYF.

The rearrangement uses TRBV2 and TRBJ2-6, with D unresolved. Germline V gene lookup returns CDR1 SNHLY and CDR2 FYNNEI. The CDR3 loop spans 14 amino acids. The V end was cut by 4 bases, the J end by 0 bases, with 4 bases between. CDR3 in amino acids: CASSGFSGANVLTF. The DNA for the CDR3 is TGTGCCAGCAGTGGATTCTCTGGGGCCAACGTCCTGACTTTC.

The rearrangement uses TRBV19 and TRBJ1-1; no firm D call. Trimming shortened V by 2 bases and J by 4 bases, and 11 bases separated the two germline ends. Germline V gene data show CDR1 as LNHDA and CDR2 as SQIVND (reference sequence). This CDR3 has 14 amino acids. CDR3 nucleotide sequence: TGTGCCAGTAGTATAAACGGCGTGGGCACTGAAGCTTTCTTT. Translating it yields CASSINGVGTEAFF.

This chain connects TRBV19 to TRBJ1-4, with D maybe TRBD1 (5 bases). Trimming stripped 5 bases from V and 0 bases from J, with 13 bases between. This CDR3 is 16 amino acids long. Germline assignment: CDR1 LNHDA and CDR2 SQIVND (reference sequence). This CDR3 is CASSWGRSATNEKLFF. The CDR3 DNA reads TGTGCCAGTAGTTGGGGCAGGTCTGCAACTAATGAAAAACTGTTTTTT.

This sequence joins TRBV27 and TRBJ2-3; D remains unclear. The CDR3 is made up of 14 amino acids. Germline V lookup: CDR1 MNHEY, CDR2 SMNVEV (reference sequence). V lost 6 bases to trimming and J lost 5 bases, with 15 bases between them. CDR3 nucleotides: TGTGCCAGCAGCCATAGTCCTCCTCGAGATACGCAGTATTTT. This sequence encodes CASSHSPPRDTQYF.

The chain has TRBV28 and TRBJ1-2; no clear D. Deletions cut 4 bases from V and 7 bases from J, with 13 bases between. This CDR3 contains 13 residues. Germline V gene sequence: CDR1 MDHEN, CDR2 SYDVKM. CDR3 amino acids: CASSSLFLRGYTF. The CDR3 coding sequence is TGTGCCAGCAGTTCGCTTTTCCTTCGTGGCTACACCTTC.

The chain recombines TRBV19 with TRBJ1-5; 9 bases match TRBD1. Germline V CDR1 and CDR2: LNHDA, SQIVND (reference sequence). J was trimmed by 5 bases and V by 3 bases; bases with no gene match: 2. The CDR3 runs 14 residues. The CDR3 loop reads CASSMDRGDQPQHF. The CDR3 DNA follows: TGTGCCAGTAGTATGGACAGGGGAGATCAGCCCCAGCATTTT. Supplemented by reference TRBV19 and TRBJ1-5, the full variable domain reads DGGITQSPKYLFRKEGQNVTLSCEQNLNHDAMYWYRQDPGQGLRLIYYSQIVNDFQKGDIAEGYSVSREKKESFPLTVTSAQKNPTAFYLCASSMDRGDQPQHFGDGTRLSIL.

The chain carries TRBV2 and TRBJ1-4; 12 bases map to TRBD1. The CDR3 runs to 21 residues. In germline, CDR1 is SNHLY, CDR2 FYNNEI. Trimming took 7 bases from V and 0 from J; bases not matched to a gene: 18. This CDR3 is CASIRNPGQGAPPATNEKLFF. The CDR3 DNA sequence: TGTGCCAGCATCCGGAACCCGGGACAGGGGGCGCCCCCCGCAACTAATGAAAAACTGTTTTTT.